These 13 T cell receptor beta chains came from one sample sequenced in a study of identical twins. MiXCR, applied by TCRdb to the 5' RACE reads, yields one record per CDR3 protein. The sample shows about 550,000 distinct CDR3 sequences, under 25% of them seen only once. A further study also used this sample, focusing on yellow fever vaccine responses in identical twins.

The sequenced sample consisted of CD4+ T cells sorted from blood. The source of these receptors is a young woman in good health.

Ten or more counts support this clonotype. J is TRBJ2-1 and V is TRBV29-1; perhaps D is TRBD1 or TRBD2 (5 bases each). The length of the CDR3 is 13 residues. Germline V gene lookup returns CDR1 SQVTM and CDR2 ANQGSEA. V was cut by 5 bases and J by 0 bases, with 8 bases left in between. The chain's CDR3 is CSVRGLSYNEQFF. In DNA, the CDR3 is TGCAGCGTTCGGGGCCTCTCCTACAATGAGCAGTTCTTC.

The chain links TRBV6-2 or TRBV6-3 to TRBJ2-2, with 7 bases matching TRBD2. With 3 bases clipped from V and 2 bases from J, the junction kept 3 bases outside the gene matches. The CDR3 runs 15 residues. CDR1 and CDR2 from the germline V gene are MNHEY and SVGEGT. CDR3 region: CASSYGRGNTGELFF. CDR3 coding DNA: TGTGCCAGCAGTTATGGGAGGGGAAACACCGGGGAGCTGTTTTTT.

CDR3 DNA: TGCGCCAGCAGCTTGACGGCGGCGAACACCGGGGAGCTGTTTTTT. Its translation is CASSLTAANTGELFF. This rearrangement joins TRBV5-1 to TRBJ2-2; D uncertain. V was cut by 1 base and J by 0 bases, with 7 bases left in between. This CDR3 has 15 amino acids. CDR1 SGHRS and CDR2 YFSETQ come from the germline V gene.

V is TRBV5-1 and J is TRBJ1-2; 9 positions match TRBD1. From germline, CDR1 is SGHRS and CDR2 YFSETQ. This CDR3 has 14 residues. V shed 3 bases and J 6 bases; nucleotides not matched to a gene: 6. This chain's CDR3 is CASSWDRVTHGYTF. The CDR3 DNA reads as TGCGCCAGCAGCTGGGACAGGGTTACCCATGGCTACACCTTC.

This CDR3 is CASSLAGVEDTQYF. The CDR3 DNA follows: TGTGCCAGCAGTCTAGCGGGAGTGGAAGATACGCAGTATTTT. The genes are TRBV28 and TRBJ2-3, with TRBD2 matching 10 bases. The V segment lost 5 bases and the J segment 5 bases; nucleotides outside the gene matches: 4. The CDR3 covers 14 residues. Germline V gene data show CDR1 as MDHEN and CDR2 as SYDVKM.

The rearrangement links TRBV20-1 to TRBJ1-5; TRBD1 is a possible D gene (5 bases). CDR1 DFQATT and CDR2 SNEGSKA come from the germline V gene (reference sequence). V dropped 3 bases and J dropped 5 bases, with 14 bases sitting between them. This CDR3 region has 14 residues. CDR3 sequence reads: CSASFAGHDQPQHF. DNA of the CDR3: TGCAGTGCTAGTTTTGCGGGGCACGATCAGCCCCAGCATTTT.

This rearrangement joins TRBV12-3 or TRBV12-4 to TRBJ2-7, with a weak D call TRBD1 (6 bases). V lost 3 bases to trimming and J lost 2 bases, with 8 bases between them. This CDR3 region has 13 residues. Here the CDR3 reads CASSFQGTYEQYV. CDR3 sequence (DNA): TGTGCCAGCAGTTTTCAGGGGACCTACGAGCAGTACGTC.

This clonotype showed up just a few times. The CDR3 region has the DNA TGTGCCACTACAGGGGACTCCTACGAGCAGTACTTC. It codes for CATTGDSYEQYF. The chain uses TRBV2 and TRBJ2-7, with 7 bases aligning to TRBD1. The ends lost 10 bases at V and 0 bases at J; junction bases unmatched: 3. Germline CDR1 SNHLY, CDR2 FYNNEI. This CDR3 spans 12 amino acids.

This chain connects TRBV20-1 to TRBJ1-2; D gene ambiguous. Germline V gene sequence: CDR1 DFQATT, CDR2 SNEGSKA (reference sequence). There are 12 residues in the CDR3. Trimming cost V 3 bases and J 5 bases, with 10 bases left between them. CDR3 residues: CSASRPGYGYTF. CDR3 sequence (DNA): TGCAGTGCTAGTCGCCCCGGGTATGGCTACACCTTC.

For the CDR3, the DNA is TGCGCCAGCAGCCAAGTTTACCAGGGGGCCGCTGGAAACACCATATATTTT. This encodes CASSQVYQGAAGNTIYF. V usage is TRBV4-1 and J usage is TRBJ1-3, with TRBD1 matching over 8 bases. The trim removed 1 base at V and 2 bases at J, leaving 7 bases unmatched. In germline, CDR1 is MGHRA, CDR2 YSYEKL. The CDR3 loop spans 17 amino acids.

This clonotype occurred a few times. V usage is TRBV20-1 and J usage is TRBJ2-7; possibly TRBD1 or TRBD2 for D (6 bases each). Germline CDR1 is DFQATT and CDR2 is SNEGSKA (reference sequence). CDR3 size: 14 residues. Trimming stripped 5 bases from V and 0 bases from J, with 14 bases between. The CDR3 DNA reads TGCAGTGCTCGCCCTGGAGGGGGCTCCTACGAGCAGTACTTC. Translated: CSARPGGGSYEQYF.

A few counts support this clonotype. The chain recombines TRBV10-3 with TRBJ2-1; D gene ambiguous. Trimming cost V 4 bases and J 8 bases, with 9 bases left between them. The germline V gene has CDR1 ENHRY and CDR2 SYGVKD. CDR3 length: 12 amino acids. Written as DNA, the CDR3 is TGTGCCATCAGTGGCAGCACCTATGAGCAGTTCTTC. Translating gives CAISGSTYEQFF.

The chain has TRBV5-1 and TRBJ2-1; TRBD2 matches at 9 bases. The CDR3 consists of 17 residues. The V and J ends lost 3 bases and 0 bases, in that order; junction bases with no gene match: 7. From germline, CDR1 is SGHRS and CDR2 YFSETQ. CDR3 region: CASSSQSSGSSYNEQFF. CDR3 in DNA: TGCGCCAGCAGCTCCCAGAGTAGCGGGAGCTCCTACAATGAGCAGTTCTTC. The full variable domain, completed using reference TRBV5-1 and TRBJ2-1, is KAGVTQTPRYLIKTRGQQVTLSCSPISGHRSVSWYQQTPGQGLQFLFEYFSETQRNKGNFPGRFSGRQFSNSRSEMNVSTLELGDSALYLCASSSQSSGSSYNEQFFGPGTRLTVL.